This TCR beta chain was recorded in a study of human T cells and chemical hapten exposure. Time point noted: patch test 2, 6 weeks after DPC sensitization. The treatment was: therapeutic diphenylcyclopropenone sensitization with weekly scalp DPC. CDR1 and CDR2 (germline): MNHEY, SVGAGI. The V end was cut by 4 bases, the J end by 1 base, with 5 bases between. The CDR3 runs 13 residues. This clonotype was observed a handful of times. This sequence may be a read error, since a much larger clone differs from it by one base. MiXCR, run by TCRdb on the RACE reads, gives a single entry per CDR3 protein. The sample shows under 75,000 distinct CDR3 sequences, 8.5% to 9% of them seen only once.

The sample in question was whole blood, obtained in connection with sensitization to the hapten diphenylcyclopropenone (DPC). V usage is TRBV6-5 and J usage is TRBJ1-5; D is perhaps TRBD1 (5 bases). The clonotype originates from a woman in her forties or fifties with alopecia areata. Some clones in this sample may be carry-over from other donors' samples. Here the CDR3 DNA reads TGTGCCAGCAGTTGGGACAGCAATCAGCCCCAGCATTTT. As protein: CASSWDSNQPQHF.